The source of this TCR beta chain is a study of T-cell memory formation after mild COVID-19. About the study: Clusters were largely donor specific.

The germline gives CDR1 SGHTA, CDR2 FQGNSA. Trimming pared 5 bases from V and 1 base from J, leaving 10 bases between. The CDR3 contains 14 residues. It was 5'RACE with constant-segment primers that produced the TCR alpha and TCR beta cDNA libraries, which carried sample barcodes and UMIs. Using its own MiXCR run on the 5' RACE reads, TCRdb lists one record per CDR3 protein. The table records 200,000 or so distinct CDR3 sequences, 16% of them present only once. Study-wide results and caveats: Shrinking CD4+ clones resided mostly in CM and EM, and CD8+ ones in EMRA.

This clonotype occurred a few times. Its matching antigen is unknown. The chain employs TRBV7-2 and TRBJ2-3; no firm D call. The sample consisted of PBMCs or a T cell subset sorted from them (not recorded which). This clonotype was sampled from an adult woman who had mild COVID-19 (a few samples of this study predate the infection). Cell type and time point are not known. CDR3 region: CASSRQPGTDTQYF. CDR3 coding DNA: TGTGCCAGCAGCCGCCAGCCCGGCACAGATACGCAGTATTTT.